The 19 T cell receptor beta chains presented below share a single source sample, sequenced in a study of regulatory T cells in long-lasting Graves disease. According to the study, TCR beta libraries were built with iRepertoire HTBI primers and CDR3-region Arm-PCR. MiXCR, applied by TCRdb to the multiplex PCR reads, yields one record per CDR3 protein. The repertoire includes 600,000 to 650,000 distinct CDR3 sequences, under 20% of them detected once, and about 18% sits in the top ten. Sample time point: newly diagnosed GD, antithyroid drugs for less than 3 months. After RNA was extracted from PBMCs, the TCR library was made from it. These sequences were also reported in another study, on T cells in Graves' hyperthyroidism and ophthalmopathy.

The sequences come from peripheral blood mononuclear cells (PBMCs), collected at new diagnosis, from a patient treated with antithyroid drugs. These receptors came from a woman younger than 45 with Graves disease.

The chain recombines TRBV3-1 with TRBJ2-7; 7 bases line up with TRBD1. Germline assignment: CDR1 LGHDT and CDR2 YNNKEL (reference sequence). V lost 2 bases, J lost 0 bases, and 7 bases stayed unmatched. This CDR3 has 16 residues. CDR3 in amino acids: CASSQYTGVSSYEQYF. In DNA form, the CDR3 reads TGTGCCAGCAGCCAATATACAGGGGTTTCCTCCTACGAGCAGTACTTC.

The CDR3 sequence is CASSPPGSTGGRSPLHF. The CDR3, as DNA: TGTGCCAGCTCACCACCAGGATCCACAGGGGGTCGATCACCCCTCCACTTT. The chain recombines TRBV18 with TRBJ1-6, with 8 bases that match TRBD1. V was clipped by 0 bases and J by 10 bases; unmatched bases: 11. CDR1 and CDR2 from the germline V gene are KGHSH and LQKENI. CDR3 length: 17 amino acids.

J is TRBJ1-6 and V is TRBV19; TRBD1 is a possible D gene (5 bases). Trimming pared 3 bases from V and 10 bases from J, leaving 13 bases between. The CDR3 extends over 14 amino acids. Germline CDR1 reads LNHDA; CDR2 reads SQIVND (reference sequence). CDR3 region: CASSIKGVYSPLHF. As DNA, the CDR3 is TGTGCCAGTAGTATCAAAGGGGTGTACTCACCCCTCCACTTT.

This clonotype appeared many times. V usage is TRBV7-2 and J usage is TRBJ1-2, with a possible D match to TRBD1 (6 bases). This CDR3 is built from 14 residues. The V gene's germline CDR1 is SGHTA and CDR2 FQGNSA. V gave up 5 bases and J gave up 11 bases, with 21 bases separating them. In DNA, the CDR3 is TGTGCCAGCAGCCCACCGAGACAGGTCTTGCGATACACCTTC. It translates to CASSPPRQVLRYTF.

Concerning this clonotype itself: The junction shows a germline mismatch at one end, possibly a read error. CDR3 amino acids: CASSLGGANVLAF. CDR3 in DNA: TGTGCCAGCAGCTTAGGTGGGGCCAACGTCCTGGCTTTC. V gene TRBV7-2 combines with J gene TRBJ2-6, with D possibly TRBD1 on 5 matching bases. This CDR3 region has 13 residues. Per germline, CDR1 SGHTA and CDR2 FQGNSA.

The V gene is TRBV6-2 or TRBV6-3, the J gene TRBJ2-7; D is perhaps TRBD1 (5 bases). The V and J ends lost 0 bases and 6 bases respectively, with 15 bases between them. CDR3 length equals 15 residues. Germline CDR1 and CDR2: MNHEY and SVGEGT. As DNA, the CDR3 is TGTGCCAGCAGTTACTCAAGGCAGGGTCGGCGCGAGCAGTACTTC. The encoded protein is CASSYSRQGRREQYF.

This clonotype was recorded many times. The chain carries TRBV6-1 and TRBJ2-7; no clear D. The V gene's germline CDR1 is MNHNS and CDR2 SASEGT. The CDR3 is made up of 14 amino acids. With 6 bases removed from V and 2 bases from J, the gap between germline ends came to 14 bases. The CDR3 bases are TGTGCCAGCAGCCCGCTGGGTAGGGCCTACGAGCAGTACTTC. Its translation: CASSPLGRAYEQYF.

The V call is TRBV30, the J call TRBJ1-6; 7 bases line up with TRBD1. Losses at the gene ends were 5 bases for V and 6 bases for J; bases not matched to a gene: 4. This CDR3 is 13 amino acids long. Germline values: CDR1 GTSNPN, CDR2 SVGIG (reference sequence). The CDR3 is CAWVPGGNSPLHF. The CDR3 coding sequence is TGTGCCTGGGTCCCAGGGGGTAATTCACCCCTCCACTTT. Filled out from reference TRBV30 and TRBJ1-6, the complete variable domain reads SQTIHQWPATLVQPVGSPLSLECTVEGTSNPNLYWYRQAAGRGLQLLFYSVGIGQISSEVPQNLSASRPQDRQFILSSKKLLLSDSGFYLCAWVPGGNSPLHFGNGTRLTVT.

As for this clonotype: Given a much more abundant clone one base away, this may be a read error. This CDR3 reads CAIGSFPTTSTLHF. CDR3 in DNA: TGTGCCATCGGGAGTTTTCCGACGACTTCAACCCTCCACTTT. The rearrangement links TRBV10-3 to TRBJ1-6; the D is unclear. Germline V gene sequence: CDR1 ENHRY, CDR2 SYGVKD. CDR3 length equals 14 residues.

The rearrangement joins TRBV6-1 to TRBJ1-5; 7 nucleotides align to TRBD1. The trim removed 9 bases at V and 11 bases at J, leaving 16 bases unmatched. The germline CDR1 and CDR2 sequences are MNHNS and SASEGT. The CDR3 is made up of 14 amino acids. The DNA for the CDR3 is TGTGCCAGTAAACGGACGGCCACGGGACAGTCCCAGCATTTT. Translated: CASKRTATGQSQHF.

The chain carries TRBV5-1 and TRBJ1-3; possibly TRBD1 for D (6 bases). The CDR3 has 15 residues. V was trimmed by 5 bases and J by 2 bases, leaving 14 bases between them. Germline V CDR1 and CDR2: SGHRS, YFSETQ. Here the CDR3 DNA reads TGCGCCAGCAGATCGGACAGAAAACCTGGAAACACCATATATTTT. The encoded protein is CASRSDRKPGNTIYF. The variable domain in full, with the rest retrieved from reference TRBV5-1 and TRBJ1-3, is KAGVTQTPRYLIKTRGQQVTLSCSPISGHRSVSWYQQTPGQGLQFLFEYFSETQRNKGNFPGRFSGRQFSNSRSEMNVSTLELGDSALYLCASRSDRKPGNTIYFGEGSWLTVV.

This chain links TRBV5-6 with TRBJ2-7, with unresolved D. Germline lookup yields CDR1 SGHDT and CDR2 YYEEEE. Trimming removed 0 bases at V and 0 bases at J, with 10 bases between. The CDR3 length is 15 residues. The CDR3 DNA reads TGTGCCAGCAGCTTGGTAGGGAAATCCTCCTACGAGCAGTACTTC. It yields the protein CASSLVGKSSYEQYF.

Worth noting for this clonotype: This clone may be a read error of a much larger clone one base away. The chain employs TRBV6-9 and TRBJ1-1; D unclear. Germline V lookup: CDR1 MNHGY, CDR2 SVAAGI. The CDR3 is 18 amino acids. V was cut by 4 bases and J by 0 bases, with 21 bases left in between. As DNA, the CDR3 is TGTGCCAGCAGTTCAACTCGGACGTGCTACCCTCTGAACACTGAAGCTTTCTTT. Its protein is CASSSTRTCYPLNTEAFF.

The rearrangement links TRBV14 to TRBJ2-1; 7 nucleotides match TRBD2. V lost 0 bases and J lost 9; bases outside the gene matches: 8. The CDR3 totals 15 residues. The germline V gene has CDR1 SGHDN and CDR2 FVKESK. The CDR3 sequence is CASSQDHGAGSEQFF. The CDR3 bases are TGTGCCAGCAGCCAAGATCACGGAGCGGGAAGTGAGCAGTTCTTC.

This clonotype occurred many times. The CDR3 loop is CASSPGQTSGTSGRNNEQFF. CDR3 DNA sequence: TGTGCCAGCAGCCCCGGACAGACTTCCGGGACTAGCGGGCGCAACAATGAGCAGTTCTTC. The chain recombines TRBV6-1 with TRBJ2-1; the match to TRBD2 covers 12 bases. Germline loops: CDR1 MNHNS, CDR2 SASEGT. V gave up 6 bases and J gave up 5 bases; unmatched junction bases: 20. The CDR3 spans 20 residues.

A few counts support this clonotype. This chain connects TRBV5-1 to TRBJ2-7; possibly TRBD1 for D (6 bases). The V gene lost 0 bases and the J gene lost 2 bases, with 9 bases spanning the gap. This CDR3 region has 14 residues. Germline V gene data show CDR1 as SGHRS and CDR2 as YFSETQ. In DNA form, the CDR3 reads TGCGCCAGCAGCTTGGGACAGGTCACCTACGAGCAGTACTTC. This codes for CASSLGQVTYEQYF.

This clonotype was seen a few times. The V gene is TRBV3-1, the J gene TRBJ2-2, with D unresolved. This CDR3 spans 13 amino acids. CDR1 and CDR2 (germline): LGHDT, YNNKEL (reference sequence). V was trimmed by 1 base and J by 3 bases, leaving 3 bases between them. The CDR3 protein is CASSQGHTGELFF. CDR3 coding DNA: TGTGCCAGCAGCCAAGGACACACCGGGGAGCTGTTTTTT.

In regard to this clonotype: One end of the junction does not line up with germline, which may come from a read error. The chain joins TRBV9 to TRBJ1-4, with 8 positions matching TRBD1. The CDR3 extends over 15 amino acids. Germline assignment: CDR1 SGDLS and CDR2 YYNGEE. CDR3 DNA: TGTGCCAGCACCGTAGCAGGGGGCGCCGGGGAAAAACTGTTTTTT. Protein: CASTVAGGAGEKLFF.

The chain links TRBV9 to TRBJ2-3, with D unresolved. This CDR3 comprises 15 residues. Trimming took off 0 bases at V and 2 bases at J, with 10 bases between the two ends. The germline V gene has CDR1 SGDLS and CDR2 YYNGEE. CDR3 residues: CASSVGPRTTDTQYF. In DNA form, the CDR3 reads TGTGCCAGCAGCGTAGGGCCTAGAACCACAGATACGCAGTATTTT.